A selection of T cell receptor beta chains follows, all from one sample in a study of T cells in Graves' hyperthyroidism and ophthalmopathy. A single record per CDR3 protein comes from TCRdb applying MiXCR to the multiplex PCR reads. The repertoire has about half a million distinct CDR3 sequences, about 20% of them found once; the top ten carry about 53%. Input material: blood. The origin of the receptors is a woman between 65 and 79 years old with Graves' ophthalmopathy. Both conserved end residues are part of each CDR3. Each record gives: CDR3 length, D gene, V gene, J gene, clone size, CDR3 DNA, CDR3 protein. A D gene is named only where the DNA matches it firmly. A row's size may be missing; if present it is once, few, many or a size class.

len: 13
d_gene: -
v_gene: TRBV6-2/TRBV6-3
j_gene: TRBJ1-2
abundance: -
CDR3nt: TGTGCCAGCACCTACAGCTCAGGGGATGGCTACACCTTC
CDR3aa: CASTYSSGDGYTF

len: 14
d_gene: -
v_gene: TRBV30
j_gene: TRBJ2-7
abundance: once
CDR3nt: TGTGCCTGGGGGGCCGGGACTGCTGGGTACGAGCAGTACTTC
CDR3aa: CAWGAGTAGYEQYF

len: 15
d_gene: -
v_gene: TRBV12-5
j_gene: TRBJ2-2
abundance: -
CDR3nt: TGTGCTAGTGGTTTGTGGCAGGGAGACACCGGGGAGCTGTTTTTT
CDR3aa: CASGLWQGDTGELFF

len: 19
d_gene: -
v_gene: TRBV3-1
j_gene: TRBJ2-5
abundance: -
CDR3nt: TGTGCCAGCAGCCACCCCCTAACGGGAGCACCGGTTATTAGAGAGACCCAGTACTTC
CDR3aa: CASSHPLTGAPVIRETQYF

len: 17
d_gene: -
v_gene: TRBV20-1
j_gene: TRBJ2-7
abundance: few
CDR3nt: TGCAGTGCTAGTATTGTGTTCACCCGGGCAGGGGCGCGCGAGCAGTACTTC
CDR3aa: CSASIVFTRAGAREQYF

len: 17
d_gene: -
v_gene: TRBV5-1
j_gene: TRBJ2-7
abundance: many
CDR3nt: TGCGCCAGCAGCCAAAGCGCCATGGGCCCTAACTCCTACGAGCAGTACTTC
CDR3aa: CASSQSAMGPNSYEQYF

len: 14
d_gene: TRBD2
v_gene: TRBV3-1
j_gene: TRBJ2-7
abundance: many
CDR3nt: TGTGCCAGCAGCCCGCGGGGGGGAACCTACGAGCAGTACTTC
CDR3aa: CASSPRGGTYEQYF

len: 15
d_gene: -
v_gene: TRBV6-2/TRBV6-3
j_gene: TRBJ2-7
abundance: few
CDR3nt: TGTGCCAGCACCACCGGCCCCGGGGGCATCTACGAGCAGTACTTC
CDR3aa: CASTTGPGGIYEQYF

len: 13
d_gene: -
v_gene: TRBV30
j_gene: TRBJ2-7
abundance: -
CDR3nt: TGTGCCTGGAACACAGGGAGCTCCTACGAGCAGTACTTC
CDR3aa: CAWNTGSSYEQYF

len: 13
d_gene: TRBD1
v_gene: TRBV20-1
j_gene: TRBJ2-7
abundance: -
CDR3nt: TGCAGTGCAGACGGACAGGGATTCTACGAGCAGTACTTC
CDR3aa: CSADGQGFYEQYF

len: 13
d_gene: -
v_gene: TRBV5-1
j_gene: TRBJ2-7
abundance: few
CDR3nt: TGCGCCAGCAGCTTGGGGACGGAATACGAGCAGTACTTC
CDR3aa: CASSLGTEYEQYF

len: 16
d_gene: -
v_gene: TRBV6-5
j_gene: TRBJ1-3
abundance: few
CDR3nt: TGTGCCAGCAGTTCGGGTCTGTCGCTCGCGGGAAACACCATATATTTT
CDR3aa: CASSSGLSLAGNTIYF

len: 17
d_gene: TRBD1
v_gene: TRBV24-1
j_gene: TRBJ1-4
abundance: -
CDR3nt: TGTGCCACCAGTGATTTGAGGGGACAGGGTTTGAATGAAAAACTGTTTTTT
CDR3aa: CATSDLRGQGLNEKLFF

len: 15
d_gene: -
v_gene: TRBV27
j_gene: TRBJ2-2
abundance: -
CDR3nt: TGTGCCAGCAGTTTACGTCCATTTTTCACCGGGGAGCTGTTTTTT
CDR3aa: CASSLRPFFTGELFF

len: 16
d_gene: TRBD1
v_gene: TRBV12-5
j_gene: TRBJ2-5
abundance: -
CDR3nt: TGTGCTAGTGGTTTGGTCCTTTCGACAGGGGGAAAGACCCAGTACTTC
CDR3aa: CASGLVLSTGGKTQYF

len: 17
d_gene: TRBD2
v_gene: TRBV7-3
j_gene: TRBJ2-1
abundance: few
CDR3nt: TGTGCCAGCAGCTTAGGCCCCCTTAGCGGGAGGGTCGATGAGCAGTTCTTC
CDR3aa: CASSLGPLSGRVDEQFF

len: 12
d_gene: -
v_gene: TRBV18
j_gene: TRBJ2-7
abundance: many
CDR3nt: TGTGCCAGCAGCCCCGTCTCCTACGAGCAGTACTTC
CDR3aa: CASSPVSYEQYF

len: 14
d_gene: -
v_gene: TRBV12-3/TRBV12-4
j_gene: TRBJ1-1
abundance: many
CDR3nt: TGTGCCAGCAGTCCAGAACACCGGATCACTGAAGCTTTCTTT
CDR3aa: CASSPEHRITEAFF

len: 15
d_gene: -
v_gene: TRBV10-1
j_gene: TRBJ2-3
abundance: -
CDR3nt: TGCGCCAGCAGTGAGTCGGCGGGATTGGGAGATACGCAGTATTTT
CDR3aa: CASSESAGLGDTQYF

len: 17
d_gene: -
v_gene: TRBV2
j_gene: TRBJ1-4
abundance: few
CDR3nt: TGTGCCAGCAGTGAAGCGAGGGGGGGGGGTCTTGGTGAAAAACTGTTTTTT
CDR3aa: CASSEARGGGLGEKLFF

len: 12
d_gene: -
v_gene: TRBV3-1
j_gene: TRBJ2-1
abundance: many
CDR3nt: TGTGCCAGCAGCCAAGAACGTGGGGAGCAGTTCTTC
CDR3aa: CASSQERGEQFF